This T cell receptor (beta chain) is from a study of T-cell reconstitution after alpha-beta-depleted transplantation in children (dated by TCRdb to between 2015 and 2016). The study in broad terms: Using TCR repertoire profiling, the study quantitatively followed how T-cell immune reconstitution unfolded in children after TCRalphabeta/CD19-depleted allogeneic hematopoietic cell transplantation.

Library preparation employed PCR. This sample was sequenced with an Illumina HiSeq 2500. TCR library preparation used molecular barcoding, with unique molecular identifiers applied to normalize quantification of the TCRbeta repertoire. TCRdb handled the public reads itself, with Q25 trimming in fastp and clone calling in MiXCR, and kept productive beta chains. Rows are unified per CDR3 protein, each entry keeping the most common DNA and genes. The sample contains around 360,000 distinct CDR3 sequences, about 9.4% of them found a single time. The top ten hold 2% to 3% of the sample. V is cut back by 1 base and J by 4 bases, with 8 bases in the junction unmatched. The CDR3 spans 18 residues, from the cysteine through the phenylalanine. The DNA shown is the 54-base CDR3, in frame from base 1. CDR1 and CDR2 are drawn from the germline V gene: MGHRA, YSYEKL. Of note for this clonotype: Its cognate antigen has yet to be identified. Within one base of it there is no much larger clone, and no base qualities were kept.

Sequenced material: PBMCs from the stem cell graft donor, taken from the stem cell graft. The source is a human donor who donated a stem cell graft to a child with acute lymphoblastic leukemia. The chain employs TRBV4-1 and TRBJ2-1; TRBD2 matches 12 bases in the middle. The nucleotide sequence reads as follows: TGCGCCAGCAGCCAAGGCCCCACTACTAGCGGGAGGTACAATGAGCAGTTCTTC. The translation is CASSQGPTTSGRYNEQFF.